One sample yielded the 24 T cell receptor beta chains listed below, sequenced in a study of blood T cell repertoires in COVID-19. Sequenced by immunoSEQ multiplex PCR; TCRdb stores in-frame clones only, minus some. The sample holds 250,000 or so clones; roughly 89% are singletons and the top ten take 4% to 5%. The material sequenced was peripheral blood. The source of these receptors is a woman between 40 and 50 years old who had recovered from COVID-19.

This chain uses TRBV19 with TRBJ2-5; weak D call: TRBD2 (7 bases). CDR1 LNHDA and CDR2 SQIVND come from the germline V gene (reference sequence). The V end was cut by 3 bases, the J end by 3 bases, with 14 bases between. The length of the CDR3 is 15 residues. DNA of the CDR3: TGTGCCAGTAGTATCGTTGGCGGGGGCGAAGAGACCCAGTACTTC. It specifies CASSIVGGGEETQYF.

The V and J genes are TRBV5-6 and TRBJ1-2; D perhaps matches TRBD1 (5 bases). V was shortened by 6 bases and J by 3 bases, with 18 bases between the two germline ends. The CDR3 has 15 amino acids. Germline CDR1 is SGHDT and CDR2 is YYEEEE. CDR3 residues: CASTPQGIGDYGYTF. In DNA, the CDR3 is TGTGCCAGCACCCCCCAGGGAATAGGCGACTATGGCTACACCTTC.

V is TRBV2 and J is TRBJ1-4; D gene uncertain. The CDR3 extends over 13 amino acids. Germline V lookup: CDR1 SNHLY, CDR2 FYNNEI. V lost 4 bases and J 4 bases, leaving 7 bases between the germline ends. The CDR3 sequence: CASSADFNEKLFF. The DNA for the CDR3 is TGTGCCAGCAGTGCAGATTTTAATGAAAAACTGTTTTTT.

The gene calls are TRBV28 and TRBJ1-3; D ambiguous. The V end lost 6 bases, the J end lost 0 bases, and 12 bases lay between the germline ends. The CDR3 totals 15 residues. Germline CDR1 is MDHEN and CDR2 is SYDVKM. For the CDR3, the DNA is TGTGCCAGCAGCCTGACACAGAGCTCTGGAAACACCATATATTTT. This encodes CASSLTQSSGNTIYF.

The gene calls are TRBV7-2 and TRBJ2-1; a possible D gene is TRBD2 (5 bases). Germline V CDR1 and CDR2: SGHTA, FQGNSA. Trimming took off 5 bases at V and 8 bases at J, with 16 bases between the two ends. The CDR3 totals 14 residues. The DNA for the CDR3 is TGTGCCAGCAGCCCCTCCCGGCTAGCATATGAGCAGTTCTTC. Translation gives CASSPSRLAYEQFF.

The chain recombines TRBV28 with TRBJ2-7, with a possible D match to TRBD1 (6 bases). With 4 bases removed from V and 0 bases from J, the gap between germline ends came to 10 bases. The CDR3 sequence is 14 residues long. Germline V gene lookup returns CDR1 MDHEN and CDR2 SYDVKM. CDR3 amino acids: CASSSTGFSYEQYF. For the CDR3, the DNA is TGTGCCAGCAGTTCCACAGGGTTCTCCTACGAGCAGTACTTC.

V is TRBV7-9 and J is TRBJ2-5, with 11 bases lining up with TRBD2. Trimming at V came to 6 bases and at J to 0 bases, leaving 9 bases not matched to a gene. Per germline, CDR1 SEHNR and CDR2 FQNEAQ (reference sequence). This CDR3 contains 17 residues. CDR3 region: CASSFIGTSGYQETQYF. CDR3 nucleotide sequence: TGTGCCAGCAGTTTTATAGGGACTAGCGGATACCAAGAGACCCAGTACTTC.

The V and J genes are TRBV7-2 and TRBJ1-2; D unresolved. Trimming stripped 3 bases from V and 9 bases from J, with 14 bases between. The CDR3 is 13 residues long. CDR1 and CDR2 (germline): SGHTA, FQGNSA. CDR3 nucleotide sequence: TGTGCCAGCAGCTTTGGCGGCAGTTCGAGCTACACCTTC. Translated: CASSFGGSSSYTF.

The rearrangement uses TRBV7-4 and TRBJ2-7, with 11 bases lining up with TRBD1. The CDR3 consists of 14 residues. V lost 6 bases to trimming and J lost 4 bases; unmatched junction nucleotides: 5. In germline, CDR1 is SGHVT, CDR2 SQSDAQ. In DNA, the CDR3 is TGTGCCAGCAGACCCGGGACAGGGGGTTACGAGCAGTACGTC. Translated, it gives CASRPGTGGYEQYV.

In this sample, this clone turned up a few times. J is TRBJ1-1 and V is TRBV5-1; D is undetermined. The V and J ends lost 0 bases and 3 bases respectively, with 12 bases between them. This CDR3 contains 15 residues. The germline V gene has CDR1 SGHRS and CDR2 YFSETQ. Here the CDR3 reads CASSLAGMTYTEAFF. The DNA for the CDR3 is TGCGCCAGCAGCTTGGCCGGGATGACCTACACTGAAGCTTTCTTT.

DNA for the CDR3: TGCGCCAGCAGGTCCTCCGCAGCGGTGGATACGCAGTATTTT. Residues: CASRSSAAVDTQYF. The chain carries TRBV5-1 and TRBJ2-3, with D possibly matching TRBD2 (5 bases). CDR3 length equals 14 residues. Germline V CDR1 and CDR2: SGHRS, YFSETQ. V lost 5 bases to trimming and J lost 6 bases, with 16 bases between them.

The chain combines TRBV5-4 with TRBJ2-1; 11 bases agree with TRBD2. CDR1 is SGHNT, CDR2 YYREEE, per germline (reference sequence). The CDR3 loop spans 13 amino acids. After removal of 4 bases from V and 6 bases from J, the junction contained 0 bases not matched to a gene. The CDR3 DNA follows: TGTGCCAGCAGCCTAGCGGGGGGCAATGAGCAGTTCTTC. Encoded protein: CASSLAGGNEQFF.

The rearrangement joins TRBV11-3 to TRBJ2-1, with D tentatively TRBD1 (5 bases). CDR1 is SGHNT, CDR2 YENEEA, per germline. Trimming pared 2 bases from V and 4 bases from J, leaving 9 bases between. CDR3 length: 14 amino acids. CDR3 in DNA: TGTGCCAGCAGCTTAACAGGTGCGTACAATGAGCAGTTCTTC. Its protein product is CASSLTGAYNEQFF.

This clone was found once. V usage is TRBV29-1 and J usage is TRBJ1-2; 7 nucleotides match TRBD1. The CDR3 is 14 amino acids. Germline V gives CDR1 SQVTM, CDR2 ANQGSEA. The V gene end was trimmed by 7 bases and the J gene end by 2 bases; junction bases not matched to a gene: 10. CDR3 protein: CSGQGEGLNYGYTF. CDR3 nucleotide sequence: TGCAGCGGACAGGGAGAGGGCCTAAACTATGGCTACACCTTC.

The CDR3, as DNA: TGTGCCAGCAGCTTAGCGCAGTCTAGCGAGAACAATGAGCAGTTCTTC. Translating gives CASSLAQSSENNEQFF. The chain joins TRBV7-6 to TRBJ2-1; TRBD2 might be the D (6 bases). The CDR3 spans 16 residues. CDR1 and CDR2 from the germline V gene are SGHVS and FNYEAQ. V lost 0 bases and J 5 bases, leaving 14 bases between the germline ends. Drawing the rest from reference TRBV7-6 and TRBJ2-1, the complete variable domain is GAGVSQSPRYKVTKRGQDVALRCDPISGHVSLYWYRQALGQGPEFLTYFNYEAQQDKSGLPNDRFSAERPEGSISTLTIQRTEQRDSAMYRCASSLAQSSENNEQFFGPGTRLTVL.

Only a few counts were recorded for this clone. This rearrangement joins TRBV19 to TRBJ2-7, with TRBD2 matching over 15 bases. Unmatched junction bases numbered 6, after V lost 5 bases and J lost 4 bases. Per germline, CDR1 LNHDA and CDR2 SQIVND (reference sequence). This CDR3 is 16 amino acids long. Here the CDR3 reads CASSGLAGGRMYEQYF. The CDR3 coding sequence is TGTGCCAGTAGTGGACTAGCGGGGGGGCGGATGTACGAGCAGTACTTC.

The chain combines TRBV5-4 with TRBJ2-5; 7 bases fit TRBD2. Losses at the gene ends were 0 bases for V and 1 base for J; bases not matched to a gene: 3. Germline V gives CDR1 SGHNT, CDR2 YYREEE (reference sequence). CDR3 size: 15 residues. The CDR3 loop reads CASSLDGGSQETQYF. The CDR3 DNA is TGTGCCAGCAGCTTGGATGGCGGGAGCCAAGAGACCCAGTACTTC. Looking up the rest from reference TRBV5-4 and TRBJ2-5 gives the full variable domain: ETGVTQSPTHLIKTRGQQVTLRCSSQSGHNTVSWYQQALGQGPQFIFQYYREEENGRGNFPPRFSGLQFPNYSSELNVNALELDDSALYLCASSLDGGSQETQYFGPGTRLLVL.

This sequence joins TRBV2 and TRBJ2-1; possible D gene TRBD2, 6 bases. The CDR3 has 12 residues. Germline CDR1 is SNHLY and CDR2 is FYNNEI. V lost 7 bases to trimming and J lost 6 bases, with 10 bases between them. CDR3 loop: CASKLAVNEQFF. The CDR3 DNA is TGTGCCAGCAAGTTAGCGGTCAATGAGCAGTTCTTC.

Worth noting for this clone: The sample has other DNA sequences that encode this CDR3 too. This chain joins TRBV27 and TRBJ1-2, with D perhaps TRBD1 (5 bases). Germline V lookup: CDR1 MNHEY, CDR2 SMNVEV (reference sequence). The CDR3 is 13 amino acids. Between the trimmed V and J ends, which lost 2 bases and 2 bases, there was a span of 6 bases. The CDR3 sequence: CASSLQGNYGYTF. In DNA form, the CDR3 reads TGTGCCAGCAGTTTACAGGGAAACTATGGCTACACCTTC.

The chain combines TRBV12-5 with TRBJ2-2, with D hard to call. CDR1 and CDR2 from the germline V gene are LGHNT and FRNRAP. This CDR3 is 16 amino acids long. Between the trimmed V and J ends, which lost 0 bases and 5 bases, there was a span of 13 bases. As DNA, the CDR3 is TGTGCTAGTGGTTTGGTAGAAGGCTTACAGACCGGGGAGCTGTTTTTT. Amino acid sequence: CASGLVEGLQTGELFF.

The chain combines TRBV7-2 with TRBJ1-1; tentatively, D is TRBD1 (5 bases). The ends were cut back, 4 bases at V and 1 base at J, with 22 bases in the middle. The germline V gene has CDR1 SGHTA and CDR2 FQGNSA. The CDR3 totals 18 residues. Here the CDR3 reads CASSSLGARGFGNTEAFF. In DNA form, the CDR3 reads TGTGCCAGCAGCTCACTTGGGGCTAGGGGTTTTGGGAACACTGAAGCTTTCTTT.

Here the CDR3 reads CASSLGSRAGGTDTQYF. The CDR3 DNA follows: TGCGCCAGCAGCTTGGGGTCTCGGGCGGGAGGAACAGATACGCAGTATTTT. The chain recombines TRBV5-1 with TRBJ2-3, with 8 positions matching TRBD2. Germline V gives CDR1 SGHRS, CDR2 YFSETQ. The CDR3 contains 17 residues. Trimming took 0 bases from V and 3 from J; bases not matched to a gene: 9.

The chain has TRBV5-1 and TRBJ1-6; D may be TRBD1 (5 bases). The CDR3 is 14 amino acids. In germline, CDR1 is SGHRS, CDR2 YFSETQ. Between the trimmed V and J ends, which lost 6 bases and 6 bases, there was a span of 13 bases. The CDR3 DNA sequence: TGCGCCAGCACCCCCGGGGGAGGTAATTCACCCCTCCACTTT. Its translation: CASTPGGGNSPLHF.

The V and J genes are TRBV7-7 and TRBJ2-5, with D possibly being TRBD2 (5 bases). The V end was cut by 5 bases, the J end by 2 bases, with 15 bases between. The CDR3 totals 15 residues. In germline, CDR1 is SSHAT, CDR2 FNYEAQ (reference sequence). CDR3 residues: CASSPRGSRQETQYF. The CDR3 DNA sequence: TGTGCCAGCAGCCCTAGAGGGAGCCGTCAAGAGACCCAGTACTTC. Drawing the rest from reference TRBV7-7 and TRBJ2-5, the complete variable domain is GAGVSQSPRYKVTKRGQDVTLRCDPISSHATLYWYQQALGQGPEFLTYFNYEAQPDKSGLPSDRFSAERPEGSISTLTIQRTEQRDSAMYRCASSPRGSRQETQYFGPGTRLLVL.